A single sample is the source of the 3 T cell receptor beta chains below, sequenced in a study of molecular identifiers for immune sequencing clone quantification. TCRdb reprocessed the PCR reads with MiXCR, giving one entry per CDR3 protein. Among around 25,000 distinct CDR3 sequences, 15% to 20% were seen once, and the ten largest hold 0.9% to 1%. The material sequenced was naive CD8+ T cells from blood, with Jurkat cell RNA spiked in. Subset of the sample: FACS-sorted CD8+CD4-CCR7+CD45RA+ naive T cells. The receptors stem from a human donor in good health. Some libraries in this study had Jurkat cell RNA spiked in.

This clonotype showed up many times. The V gene is TRBV6-5, the J gene TRBJ2-7, with a possible D match to TRBD1 (5 bases). With 6 bases removed from V and 5 bases from J, the gap between germline ends came to 8 bases. The CDR3 contains 11 residues. Germline V gene sequence: CDR1 MNHEY, CDR2 SVGAGI. The CDR3 loop reads CASSQGNEQYF. DNA of the CDR3: TGTGCCAGCAGCCAGGGAAACGAGCAGTACTTC.

This clonotype has at least ten counts. CDR3 sequence reads: CASSQGGTQYF. The CDR3 DNA reads as TGCGCCAGCAGCCAAGGCGGGACCCAGTACTTC. The gene calls are TRBV4-1 and TRBJ2-5; D is uncertain. The CDR3 length is 11 residues. V was trimmed by 1 base and J by 7 bases, leaving 4 bases between them. Germline CDR1 reads MGHRA; CDR2 reads YSYEKL.

This clonotype showed up many times. This chain connects TRBV5-1 to TRBJ2-7; no clear D gene. The germline V and J ends were trimmed by 1 base and 5 bases, with 7 bases remaining between them. CDR1 and CDR2 (germline): SGHRS, YFSETQ. The CDR3 is 12 residues long. This CDR3 reads CASSLNANEQYF. The CDR3, as DNA: TGCGCCAGCAGCTTGAACGCCAACGAGCAGTACTTC. The full variable domain, with the rest looked up from reference TRBV5-1 and TRBJ2-7, is KAGVTQTPRYLIKTRGQQVTLSCSPISGHRSVSWYQQTPGQGLQFLFEYFSETQRNKGNFPGRFSGRQFSNSRSEMNVSTLELGDSALYLCASSLNANEQYFGPGTRLTVT.